This T cell receptor beta chain was profiled in a study of T cell repertoires in cytomegalovirus infection. Study-wide context: In public TCR beta signatures, there were indications of both CMV infection and matching HLA type. Notes on the study in general: Based on cumulative public TCR beta family frequency, carriers of CMV plus the relevant HLA were identified.

In TCRdb, the reads were re-called with MiXCR into one record per CDR3 protein. The table records nearly 550,000 distinct CDR3 sequences, 16% of them present only once. Trimming at V came to 4 bases and at J to 0 bases, leaving 5 bases not matched to a gene. Looked up from germline, CDR1 is SEHNR and CDR2 is FQNEAQ (reference sequence). The CDR3 totals 15 residues. This clonotype came up many times. Its antigen is currently unknown. Source material: CD8+ T cells from PBMCs. This chain joins TRBV7-9 and TRBJ1-1, with 7 bases fitting TRBD1. The TCR sequence derives from a human donor in good health (CMV status not recorded). Some clones in this sample may be carry-over from other donors' samples. CDR3 nucleotides: TGTGCCAGCAGCTCTGGGACAGCGATGAACACTGAAGCTTTCTTT. Translation: CASSSGTAMNTEAFF.